The 12 T cell receptor beta chains reported below all come from one sample, sequenced in a study of blood T cells in healthy people across ages. With a J-beta primer mix and a sample-barcoded 5' primer, a second PCR ran roughly 6 to 11 cycles. Each CDR3 protein gets one entry after TCRdb re-called the 5' RACE reads with MiXCR. This table holds around 780,000 distinct CDR3 sequences, under 30% found once. This same sample was also taken into another study, of T cells of mothers and their children.

Sequenced material: blood. The receptors were gathered from a boy younger than 18 in good health.

The chain couples TRBV7-3 to TRBJ2-1; no clear D. The CDR3 runs to 17 residues. Germline V gene sequence: CDR1 SGHTA, CDR2 FQGTGA. V lost 5 bases to trimming and J lost 1 base, with 18 bases between them. The CDR3 region has the DNA TGTGCCAGCAGCCCCAGCACGGCCGGCGGATCCTACAATGAGCAGTTCTTC. Translation gives CASSPSTAGGSYNEQFF.

The chain is built from TRBV27 and TRBJ2-2, with D perhaps given as TRBD1 or TRBD2 (6 bases each). The V and J ends lost 5 bases and 6 bases respectively, with 19 bases between them. There are 16 residues in the CDR3. The germline gives CDR1 MNHEY, CDR2 SMNVEV (reference sequence). CDR3 in amino acids: CASSLYAGGGPGELFF. The CDR3 nucleotides read TGTGCCAGCAGTCTATATGCCGGGGGCGGACCCGGGGAGCTGTTTTTT.

This clonotype was seen more than once but under ten times. This sequence joins TRBV28 and TRBJ2-5; 11 nucleotides line up with TRBD1. J lost 5 bases, V lost 4 bases, and 9 bases had no gene match. The CDR3 loop spans 16 amino acids. Germline lookup yields CDR1 MDHEN and CDR2 SYDVKM. CDR3 in amino acids: CASSSRTGGDVETQYF. CDR3 coding DNA: TGTGCCAGCAGTTCGCGGACAGGGGGCGACGTGGAGACCCAGTACTTC.

This clonotype has a handful of counts. V gene TRBV24-1 combines with J gene TRBJ2-1; D could derive from TRBD1 or TRBD2 (5 bases each). Judging by the DNA end, TRBJ2-5 fits better; the J call may be wrong. Germline V lookup: CDR1 KGHDR, CDR2 SFDVKD. The CDR3 has 15 residues. The CDR3 reads CATSDPGREGETQYF. DNA for the CDR3: TGTGCCACCAGTGATCCGGGTCGTGAGGGGGAGACCCAGTACTTC.

In the case of this clonotype: One junction end does not reproduce the germline sequence, and a read error may be involved. The V gene is TRBV7-9, the J gene TRBJ1-2; perhaps TRBD1 as D (5 bases). Germline V gene sequence: CDR1 SEHNR, CDR2 FQNEAQ (reference sequence). The CDR3 consists of 14 residues. CDR3 DNA sequence: TGTGCCAACAGCACTAGTTCGGGGCTTGGTGGCTACACCTTC. Amino acid sequence: CANSTSSGLGGYTF.

This chain connects TRBV30 to TRBJ1-1; D might be TRBD1 (6 bases). The CDR3 covers 13 residues. Germline V lookup: CDR1 GTSNPN, CDR2 SVGIG (reference sequence). V lost 2 bases, J lost 3 bases, and 10 bases lay in between. In DNA, the CDR3 is TGTGCCTGGAGTTTTAGGGGGGACACTGAAGCTTTCTTT. It is translated as CAWSFRGDTEAFF.

The rearrangement uses TRBV5-1 and TRBJ2-3, with 8 bases lining up with TRBD2. This CDR3 region has 14 residues. V dropped 6 bases and J dropped 6; count of bases not matched to a gene: 9. Looked up from germline, CDR1 is SGHRS and CDR2 is YFSETQ. CDR3 coding DNA: TGCGCCAGCATGCGGGGGGAAGCACTCGATACGCAGTATTTT. Encoded protein: CASMRGEALDTQYF.

In its sample, this clonotype was seen a few times. The chain carries TRBV28 and TRBJ1-2, with 10 bases that match TRBD1. CDR3 length: 15 amino acids. Trimming cost V 6 bases and J 3 bases; bases outside gene matches: 7. The germline V gene has CDR1 MDHEN and CDR2 SYDVKM. CDR3 nucleotides: TGTGCCAGCAGCAGGACAGGGGGGATTTACTATGGCTACACCTTC. Its translation: CASSRTGGIYYGYTF.

This clonotype showed up just a few times. The rearrangement uses TRBV12-3 or TRBV12-4 and TRBJ2-2; TRBD2 agrees at 15 bases. The CDR3 is 17 residues long. Germline trimming cut 6 bases from V and 0 bases from J; bases unmatched to any gene: 2. CDR3 sequence: CASSGTSGGSNTGELFF. The DNA of the CDR3 is TGTGCCAGCAGCGGGACTAGCGGGGGGTCGAACACCGGGGAGCTGTTTTTT.

This rearrangement joins TRBV3-1 to TRBJ2-3; 10 bases map to TRBD2. The germline gives CDR1 LGHDT, CDR2 YNNKEL (reference sequence). Unmatched junction bases numbered 8, after V lost 6 bases and J lost 5 bases. There are 15 residues in the CDR3. The CDR3 loop reads CASSYSGGEVDTQYF. DNA for the CDR3: TGTGCCAGCAGTTACAGCGGGGGGGAGGTAGATACGCAGTATTTT.

The V call is TRBV29-1, the J call TRBJ2-5, with D perhaps being TRBD1 or TRBD2 (5 bases each). CDR3 length: 12 residues. Germline lookup yields CDR1 SQVTM and CDR2 ANQGSEA. V gave up 5 bases and J gave up 5 bases, with 12 bases separating them. Written as DNA, the CDR3 is TGCAGCGTTTCCGGGGCTGGGGAGACCCAGTACTTC. Translating it yields CSVSGAGETQYF.

The chain uses TRBV6-5 and TRBJ1-2; D gene unclear. The CDR3 has 13 amino acids. V shed 3 bases and J shed 1 base, with 6 bases lying between them. CDR1 and CDR2 from the germline V gene are MNHEY and SVGAGI. The CDR3 coding sequence is TGTGCCAGCAGTTATGGGGTTAACTATGGCTACACCTTC. Its protein is CASSYGVNYGYTF.